These T cell receptor beta chains were read from a single sample in a study of neurological immune-mediated disorders. TCRdb reanalysed the 5' RACE reads using MiXCR and keeps one entry per CDR3 protein. The table lists approximately 66,000 distinct CDR3 sequences, 4.5% of them singletons. The specimen sequenced was PBMCs. The receptor set was obtained from a young man with multiple sclerosis. Each CDR3 is given with its conserved first and last residue. The D gene is left open where the match is weak. Size is stated for part of the rows, as once, few or many counts, or as a class when the clone is expanded.

many	TRBV5-6	18	TRBJ2-3	TRBD1	CASSLYRSGGPDTDTQYF	TGTGCCAGCAGCTTGTATCGGTCAGGGGGTCCTGACACAGATACGCAGTATTTT
many	TRBV5-5	16	TRBJ1-2	-	CASSSFGAAAGYGYTF	TGTGCCAGCAGCTCCTTCGGTGCGGCAGCAGGCTATGGCTACACCTTC
few	TRBV2	15	TRBJ1-1	TRBD1	CASRADRGKTNEAFF	TGTGCCAGCAGGGCGGACAGGGGAAAAACAAATGAAGCTTTCTTT
few	TRBV27	13	TRBJ1-2	-	CASSFNTDYGYTF	TGTGCCAGCAGTTTTAATACGGATTATGGCTACACCTTC
many	TRBV27	15	TRBJ2-7	TRBD2	CASSPTSGGTYEQYF	TGTGCCAGCAGTCCAACTAGCGGGGGGACTTACGAGCAGTACTTC
few	TRBV5-1	15	TRBJ2-7	TRBD2	CASSSERDFTYEQYF	TGCGCCAGCAGCTCCGAGCGGGACTTCACCTACGAGCAGTACTTC
many	TRBV4-1	16	TRBJ1-5	TRBD1	CASSQEPGQGYQPQHF	TGCGCCAGCAGCCAAGAGCCGGGACAGGGGTATCAGCCCCAGCATTTT
-	TRBV24-1	12	TRBJ1-2	-	CATSDPIRGYTF	TGTGCCACCAGTGACCCCATACGCGGCTACACCTTC
many	TRBV7-9	13	TRBJ2-3	-	CASSHRLDDTQYF	TGTGCCAGCAGCCACCGTCTGGATGATACGCAGTATTTT
few	TRBV20-1	13	TRBJ1-5	-	CSGASTPNQPQHF	TGCAGTGGGGCATCCACCCCTAATCAGCCCCAGCATTTT
many	TRBV20-1	17	TRBJ2-3	TRBD2	CSARALLSGGLTDTQYF	TGCAGTGCTAGAGCCCTCCTTAGCGGGGGCCTCACAGATACGCAGTATTTT
many	TRBV7-9	15	TRBJ2-1	TRBD1	CASSLPGQGNNEQFF	TGTGCCAGCAGTCTTCCGGGACAGGGGAACAATGAGCAGTTCTTC
many	TRBV9	14	TRBJ1-2	TRBD1	CASSVVTGGTGYTF	TGTGCCAGCAGCGTAGTGACAGGGGGGACCGGCTACACCTTC
many	TRBV7-9	15	TRBJ1-1	-	CASSLADRMNTEAFF	TGTGCCAGCAGCTTAGCCGACAGGATGAACACTGAAGCTTTCTTT
many	TRBV7-2	14	TRBJ2-2	-	CASSLVRRVGELFF	TGTGCCAGCAGCTTAGTCAGGAGAGTGGGGGAGCTGTTTTTT
-	TRBV10-3	13	TRBJ1-5	-	CAISESWDQPQNF	TGTGCCATCAGTGAGTCGTGGGATCAGCCCCAGAATTTT
many	TRBV4-2	15	TRBJ2-3	-	CASSQGGWGTDTQYF	TGTGCCAGCAGCCAAGGGGGATGGGGCACAGATACGCAGTATTTT
many	TRBV20-1	14	TRBJ1-1	-	CSARVASYNTEAFF	TGCAGTGCTAGGGTAGCGAGTTATAACACTGAAGCTTTCTTT
-	TRBV20-1	14	TRBJ2-1	-	CSAILGLSYNEQFF	TGCAGTGCTATCCTGGGACTTTCCTACAATGAGCAGTTCTTC
many	TRBV2	14	TRBJ2-5	TRBD2	CASSEIGGEETQYF	TGTGCCAGCAGTGAAATCGGGGGGGAAGAGACCCAGTACTTC
-	TRBV7-9	20	TRBJ2-2	TRBD2	CASNPLSGKLAKPNTGELFF	TGTGCCAGCAACCCCCTCTCCGGAAAACTAGCGAAACCAAACACCGGGGAGCTGTTTTTT
many	TRBV3-1	15	TRBJ1-2	-	CASSQLPQGSYGYTF	TGTGCCAGCAGCCAGCTCCCCCAGGGGAGCTATGGCTACACCTTC
many	TRBV5-1	15	TRBJ2-2	TRBD1	CASSGHSGGTGELFF	TGCGCCAGCAGCGGACACTCAGGGGGCACCGGGGAGCTGTTTTTT
many	TRBV7-9	13	TRBJ1-1	-	CASSLRMNTEAFF	TGTGCCAGCAGCTTGAGGATGAACACTGAAGCTTTCTTT
many	TRBV5-1	18	TRBJ2-1	-	CASSSLNGGNFLGSEQFF	TGCGCCAGCAGCTCCCTAAACGGAGGGAACTTTTTGGGGAGTGAGCAGTTCTTC
-	TRBV20-1	13	TRBJ2-3	-	CSARAGGTDTQYF	TGCAGTGCTAGAGCGGGGGGCACAGATACGCAGTATTTT
many	TRBV10-1	13	TRBJ2-2	-	CASSESGSGELFF	TGCGCCAGCAGTGAGTCAGGTTCCGGGGAGCTGTTTTTT
-	TRBV25-1	13	TRBJ1-3	-	CASIVGSGNTIYF	TGTGCCAGCATCGTGGGCTCTGGAAACACCATATATTTT
many	TRBV9	14	TRBJ2-3	-	CASSVGTRGDTQYF	TGTGCCAGCAGCGTAGGGACCCGGGGCGATACGCAGTATTTT
many	TRBV2	15	TRBJ1-2	TRBD1	CASSDVDRGLGGYTF	TGTGCCAGCAGTGACGTGGACAGGGGGCTCGGTGGCTACACCTTC
many	TRBV20-1	15	TRBJ2-1	TRBD2	CSAARASGGNNEQFF	TGCAGTGCCGCGAGGGCTAGCGGGGGAAACAATGAGCAGTTCTTC
few	TRBV7-2	14	TRBJ1-5	-	CASSFGINNQPQNF	TGTGCCAGCAGCTTCGGCATAAACAATCAGCCCCAGAATTTT
many	TRBV12-5	11	TRBJ1-1	-	CGGTQATEAFF	TGTGGAGGTACCCAGGCCACTGAAGCTTTCTTT
many	TRBV3-1	13	TRBJ1-2	TRBD1	CASSPTGVYGYTF	TGTGCCAGCAGCCCTACAGGGGTCTATGGCTACACCTTC
few	TRBV18	13	TRBJ1-6	-	CASSRQEYSPLNF	TGTGCCAGCTCCCGACAGGAGTATTCACCCCTCAACTTT
-	TRBV28	17	TRBJ1-5	TRBD1	CASSPGQGLWRNQPQHF	TGTGCCAGCAGTCCGGGACAGGGACTTTGGCGCAATCAGCCCCAGCATTTT
few	TRBV29-1	13	TRBJ2-6	-	CSVTQTGANVLTF	TGCAGCGTGACACAAACTGGGGCCAACGTCCTGACTTTC
few	TRBV20-1	13	TRBJ2-3	-	CSAQLLGGDTQYF	TGCAGTGCCCAACTTCTGGGGGGAGATACGCAGTATTTT
few	TRBV4-1	14	TRBJ1-4	-	CASSQGARVEKLFF	TGCGCCAGCAGCCAGGGGGCGCGGGTTGAAAAACTGTTTTTT
many	TRBV12-3/TRBV12-4	11	TRBJ1-1	-	CASSGNTEAFF	TGTGCCAGCAGCGGGAACACTGAAGCTTTCTTT
many	TRBV6-4	15	TRBJ2-1	-	CASSESGFYYNEQFF	TGTGCCAGCAGTGAGAGCGGGTTTTACTACAATGAGCAGTTCTTC
large	TRBV6-6	14	TRBJ2-7	-	CASSLGAESGEQYF	TGTGCCAGCAGTCTCGGAGCCGAGTCGGGCGAGCAGTACTTC
many	TRBV6-2/TRBV6-3	15	TRBJ2-1	TRBD1	CASSYHVTGGMTQFF	TGTGCCAGCAGTTACCATGTGACAGGGGGCATGACGCAGTTCTTC
few	TRBV7-9	15	TRBJ1-5	TRBD1	CASSLGGGGNQPQHF	TGTGCCAGCAGCTTAGGAGGGGGCGGCAATCAGCCCCAGCATTTT
-	TRBV7-8	14	TRBJ2-7	TRBD1	CASSRQEGAHEQYF	TGTGCCAGCAGCCGCCAAGAGGGGGCCCACGAGCAGTACTTC
many	TRBV20-1	11	TRBJ1-3	-	CSASNGNTIYF	TGCAGTGCCTCGAACGGAAACACCATATATTTT
many	TRBV20-1	15	TRBJ2-1	TRBD2	CSARPPSGVGNEQFF	TGCAGTGCGCGCCCCCCTAGCGGGGTGGGAAATGAGCAGTTCTTC
many	TRBV6-5	14	TRBJ2-7	TRBD2	CASSYGGGSYEQYF	TGTGCCAGCAGTTACGGGGGAGGGAGCTACGAGCAGTACTTC
many	TRBV10-2	14	TRBJ2-3	-	CASSGQLRTDTQYF	TGCGCCAGCAGTGGACAGTTACGCACAGATACGCAGTATTTT
few	TRBV15	16	TRBJ1-3	-	CATNEGGTGDGNTIYF	TGTGCCACCAACGAGGGCGGGACGGGGGACGGAAACACCATATATTTT
many	TRBV6-5	18	TRBJ1-6	TRBD1	CASSYSDRLSSYNSPLHF	TGTGCCAGCAGTTACTCGGACAGGCTCAGCTCCTATAATTCACCCCTCCACTTT
many	TRBV2	16	TRBJ1-5	-	CASSESGPGINQPQHF	TGTGCCAGCAGTGAATCGGGGCCGGGAATCAATCAGCCCCAGCATTTT
once	TRBV12-3/TRBV12-4	12	TRBJ1-3	-	CASSSRGKTIYF	TGTGCCAGCAGCTCAAGAGGAAAAACCATATATTTT
many	TRBV5-1	12	TRBJ2-3	-	CASSTGIDTQYF	TGCGCCAGCAGTACGGGGATAGATACGCAGTATTTT
many	TRBV5-1	14	TRBJ2-7	TRBD1	CASRLRDRSYEQYF	TGCGCCAGCAGACTCCGGGACAGGTCCTACGAGCAGTACTTC
-	TRBV2	13	TRBJ1-6	-	CASLADLNSPLHF	TGTGCCAGCCTCGCGGACCTAAATTCACCCCTCCACTTT
many	TRBV5-5	10	TRBJ2-1	-	CASSLNEQFF	TGTGCCAGCAGCCTGAATGAGCAGTTCTTC
-	TRBV20-1	12	TRBJ2-5	-	CSASYPQETQYF	TGCAGTGCTAGTTACCCACAAGAGACCCAGTACTTC
-	TRBV20-1	12	TRBJ1-1	-	CSAMVSNTEAFF	TGCAGTGCGATGGTATCGAACACTGAAGCTTTCTTT